These 18 T cell receptor beta chains were sequenced from one sample in a study of glioma-infiltrating T cells. The iRepertoire nested amplicon-rescue multiplex PCR amplified TCR alpha and beta CDR3s from RNA. TCRdb re-called the multiplex PCR reads through MiXCR, storing one row per CDR3 protein. The sample yields under 50,000 distinct CDR3 sequences, 20% to 25% seen once. Source material: glioma tissue, nonneoplastic brain tissue, or PBMCs (not recorded which). Receptors originate from a human donor with low-grade glioma or glioblastoma, undergoing nonglioma brain surgery, or in good health (not recorded which).

Many counts were recorded for this clonotype. V is TRBV27 and J is TRBJ2-1, with 9 bases aligning to TRBD2. This CDR3 is built from 17 residues. The junction had 18 bases not matched to a gene; V was cut back by 6 bases and J by 9 bases. In germline, CDR1 is MNHEY, CDR2 SMNVEV (reference sequence). CDR3 sequence (DNA): TGTGCCAGCAGGAGACGACTAGCGGTCCTGGGCTATCGTGAGCAGTTCTTC. It specifies CASRRRLAVLGYREQFF.

This clonotype was detected only a few times. The rearrangement links TRBV19 to TRBJ2-2; D remains ambiguous. Germline V gene sequence: CDR1 LNHDA, CDR2 SQIVND (reference sequence). The CDR3 has 14 residues. Trimming shortened V by 1 base and J by 3 bases, and 6 bases separated the two germline ends. This CDR3 reads CASSIGTDTGELFF. In DNA form, the CDR3 reads TGTGCCAGTAGTATAGGGACGGACACCGGGGAGCTGTTTTTT.

Many counts were recorded for this clonotype. The CDR3 loop reads CASSAGTPQETQYF. The CDR3 DNA follows: TGTGCCAGCAGTGCCGGGACACCTCAAGAGACCCAGTACTTC. The V gene is TRBV28, the J gene TRBJ2-5, with TRBD1 as a possible D gene (6 bases). V lost 5 bases and J lost 2, with 12 bases in between. Germline CDR1 is MDHEN and CDR2 is SYDVKM. The CDR3 runs 14 residues.

The table lists this clonotype with a count of one. This chain connects TRBV20-1 to TRBJ2-1; D may correspond to TRBD1 or TRBD2 (7 bases each). The CDR3 runs to 14 residues. Germline V gives CDR1 DFQATT, CDR2 SNEGSKA (reference sequence). The germline V and J ends were trimmed by 5 bases and 2 bases, with 13 bases remaining between them. DNA for the CDR3: TGCAGTGCTCCGTCAGGGGGGGCCTACAATGAGCAGTTCTTC. This encodes CSAPSGGAYNEQFF.

There are many counts of this clonotype. The V gene is TRBV27, the J gene TRBJ2-7, with D perhaps given as TRBD1 or TRBD2 (5 bases each). The CDR3 has 13 residues. Germline V CDR1 and CDR2: MNHEY, SMNVEV (reference sequence). V lost 2 bases to trimming and J lost 5 bases, with 10 bases between them. The CDR3 region is CASSLLRGHEQYV. The CDR3, as DNA: TGTGCCAGCAGTTTACTTCGGGGCCACGAGCAGTACGTC.

The chain recombines TRBV12-3 or TRBV12-4 with TRBJ1-3; perhaps TRBD1 as D (5 bases). The CDR3 loop spans 14 amino acids. With 6 bases removed from V and 4 bases from J, the gap between germline ends came to 13 bases. CDR3 amino acids: CASRPARAGNTIYF. Here the CDR3 DNA reads TGTGCCAGCAGGCCGGCCAGGGCAGGAAACACCATATATTTT.

This clonotype came up a few times. The chain has TRBV12-3 or TRBV12-4 and TRBJ2-7, with unresolved D. V lost 3 bases, J lost 6 bases, and 9 bases lay in between. CDR3 length: 12 residues. CDR3 region: CASSFTRGEQYF. The CDR3 nucleotides are TGTGCCAGCAGTTTTACACGTGGCGAGCAGTACTTC.

The chain carries TRBV5-4 and TRBJ2-7; no clear D. Per germline, CDR1 SGHNT and CDR2 YYREEE (reference sequence). The CDR3 extends over 14 amino acids. V lost 5 bases and J 5 bases, leaving 17 bases between the germline ends. In nucleotides, the CDR3 is TGTGCCAGCAGTTCTCCGCCTATGTTGCACGAGCAGTACTTC. Amino acids: CASSSPPMLHEQYF.

This clonotype has only a few counts. V gene TRBV11-3 combines with J gene TRBJ1-1; D gene unclear. The CDR3 has 12 residues. With 5 bases removed from V and 8 bases from J, the gap between germline ends came to 12 bases. Per the germline V gene, CDR1 is SGHNT and CDR2 is YENEEA. The CDR3 bases are TGTGCCAGCAGCCTGACACCCACCGAAGCTTTCTTT. Protein: CASSLTPTEAFF.

Only a few counts were recorded for this clonotype. A much more abundant neighbour one base away suggests this may be a read error. V and J are TRBV28 and TRBJ2-7, with TRBD1 matching over 7 bases. Unmatched junction bases numbered 16, after V lost 5 bases and J lost 0 bases. Germline CDR1 MDHEN, CDR2 SYDVKM. The CDR3 covers 18 residues. Here the CDR3 reads CASSDGTVTTWSSYEQYV. CDR3 bases: TGTGCCAGCAGTGATGGGACAGTGACCACTTGGAGCTCCTACGAGCAGTACGTC.

This clonotype was recorded many times. This chain uses TRBV6-1 with TRBJ2-5; D not resolved. CDR3 length: 14 residues. Deletions cut 11 bases from V and 0 bases from J, with 16 bases between. Germline CDR1 reads MNHNS; CDR2 reads SASEGT. The CDR3 nucleotides are TGTGCCTGCCAGCGAAACATGTACCAAGAGACCCAGTACTTC. Its translation: CACQRNMYQETQYF.

This clonotype was detected only once. At one boundary the junction diverges from the germline segment, which might be a read error. The CDR3 loop reads CASSDGGYEQYF. The CDR3 bases are TGTGCCAGCAGTGACGGGGGATACGAGCAATACTTC. The chain uses TRBV2 and TRBJ2-7; a weak D match, TRBD2 (6 bases). This CDR3 spans 12 amino acids. The germline V gene encodes CDR1 SNHLY and CDR2 FYNNEI.

This clonotype appeared a single time. Possible read error: a much larger clone is one base away. The chain couples TRBV19 to TRBJ2-1; D ambiguous. This CDR3 has 13 amino acids. Germline CDR1 reads LNHDA; CDR2 reads SQIVND (reference sequence). The CDR3 DNA reads TGTGCCAGTAGTATAGATGGGTTCGGTGAGAAGTTCTTC. Its protein is CASSIDGFGEKFF.

Details on this clonotype: This may arise from a read error, as a much more abundant clone is one base away. The gene calls are TRBV3-1 and TRBJ2-7, with D hard to call. This CDR3 comprises 11 residues. Germline V CDR1 and CDR2: LGHDT, YNNKEL (reference sequence). CDR3 in DNA: TGTGCCAGCCGCCAGACTTACGAGCAGTACTTC. Translating gives CASRQTYEQYF.

In this sample, this clonotype turned up many times. The CDR3, as DNA: TGTGCCAGCAGCCAAGAGATGCAGGTCCCGAGGGATACGCAGTATTTT. This gives the protein CASSQEMQVPRDTQYF. The J gene is TRBJ2-3, the V gene TRBV3-1; D uncertain. V gave up 0 bases and J gave up 6 bases, with 16 bases separating them. This CDR3 has 16 amino acids. From germline, CDR1 is LGHDT and CDR2 YNNKEL (reference sequence).

This clonotype has a handful of counts. The chain links TRBV5-6 to TRBJ1-2; TRBD1 aligns across 7 bases. Losses at the gene ends were 4 bases for V and 9 bases for J; bases not matched to a gene: 6. Per the germline V gene, CDR1 is SGHDT and CDR2 is YYEEEE. This CDR3 region has 12 residues. CDR3 nucleotide sequence: TGTGCCAGCAGCAAACAGGGGTATCGCTACACCTTC. Translating gives CASSKQGYRYTF.

Ten or more counts support this clonotype. V usage is TRBV12-3 or TRBV12-4 and J usage is TRBJ1-6; D not resolved. V lost 7 bases to trimming and J lost 0 bases, with 10 bases between them. CDR3 length equals 15 residues. The CDR3 reads CASNVYGSYNSPLHF. The CDR3 bases are TGTGCCAGCAACGTATACGGCTCCTATAATTCACCCCTCCACTTT.

This clonotype occurred many times. The chain joins TRBV20-1 to TRBJ2-3; 10 bases are shared with TRBD2. CDR1 and CDR2 (germline): DFQATT, SNEGSKA (reference sequence). The CDR3 loop spans 16 amino acids. Trimming took 1 base from V and 1 from J; bases not matched to a gene: 5. DNA of the CDR3: TGCAGTGCTAGAGTCCTAGCGGGGGCTGGCACAGATACGCAGTATTTT. It encodes CSARVLAGAGTDTQYF.